The rows below give T cell receptor beta chains drawn from one sample of a study of CD8+ T cells in alopecia areata. Some clones are missing from TCRdb's copy, which holds only in-frame ones; the method was immunoSEQ multiplex PCR. Of about 180,000 clones detected, roughly 60% appear once; the ten largest clones hold 1.5% to 2%. The sample consisted of CD4+ T cells sorted from blood, taken at week 0. All receptors come from a human donor with alopecia areata. Both conserved end residues are part of each CDR3. A D gene is named only where the DNA matches it firmly. Not all rows give a size; the values are once, few, many and, for expanded clones, a class.

V	size	length	D	J	CDR3	DNA
TRBV5-6	once	15	-	TRBJ2-1	CASSLDVNSYNEQFF	TGTGCCAGCAGCTTGGACGTAAACTCCTACAATGAGCAGTTCTTC
TRBV19	-	15	-	TRBJ2-1	CASSPTGSSFNEQFF	TGTGCCAGTAGTCCCACCGGGTCAAGTTTCAATGAGCAGTTCTTC
TRBV29-1	-	12	-	TRBJ1-1	CSVRPPGTEAFF	TGCAGCGTTCGGCCGCCGGGGACTGAAGCTTTCTTT
TRBV7-3	-	19	TRBD2	TRBJ2-2	CASSLISSGGDANTGELFF	TGTGCCAGCAGCTTAATTTCTAGCGGGGGTGACGCGAACACCGGGGAGCTGTTTTTT
TRBV29-1	-	13	TRBD1	TRBJ2-1	CSVVQPDRGKQFF	TGCAGCGTTGTGCAACCAGACAGGGGAAAGCAGTTCTTC
TRBV29-1	-	13	-	TRBJ2-7	CSVATLHSGEQYF	TGCAGCGTTGCAACACTCCACTCGGGAGAGCAGTACTTC
TRBV30	-	14	-	TRBJ2-2	CAWSVGHGAGELFF	TGTGCCTGGAGTGTAGGCCATGGGGCCGGGGAGCTGTTTTTT
TRBV29-1	-	12	-	TRBJ2-5	CSGAKLQETQYF	TGCAGCGGGGCTAAACTTCAAGAGACCCAGTACTTC
TRBV13	once	12	-	TRBJ2-1	CASSLLNNEQFF	TGTGCCAGCAGCTTACTCAACAATGAGCAGTTCTTC
TRBV29-1	-	15	-	TRBJ1-2	CSVELWDSTNYGYTF	TGCAGCGTTGAGCTTTGGGACTCAACAAACTATGGCTACACCTTC
TRBV15	once	14	-	TRBJ1-2	CATSRDQSPYGYTF	TGTGCCACCAGCAGAGATCAATCTCCCTATGGCTACACCTTC
TRBV29-1	-	12	-	TRBJ1-1	CSVERGRTEAFF	TGCAGCGTTGAAAGGGGCAGGACTGAAGCTTTCTTT
TRBV4-3	-	16	TRBD2	TRBJ2-3	CASSQAWTSETDTQYF	TGCGCCAGCAGCCAAGCGTGGACTAGCGAGACAGATACGCAGTATTTT
TRBV29-1	-	16	-	TRBJ2-7	CSVEGADQGGSYEQYF	TGCAGCGTCGAAGGTGCAGATCAGGGGGGCTCCTACGAGCAGTACTTC
TRBV30	-	11	-	TRBJ1-1	CAWRSGYWAFF	TGTGCCTGGAGGTCCGGATATTGGGCTTTCTTT
TRBV6-1	-	15	-	TRBJ2-1	CASSEASSGSDEQFF	TGTGCCAGCAGTGAAGCATCCTCGGGGAGCGATGAGCAGTTCTTC
TRBV4-3	-	16	TRBD2	TRBJ2-7	CASSQGLAGGSYEQYF	TGCGCCAGCAGCCAAGGCTTAGCGGGGGGATCCTACGAGCAGTACTTC
TRBV4-3	-	15	-	TRBJ1-2	CASSQDTRPTGGYTF	TGCGCCAGCAGCCAAGATACCAGGCCCACGGGGGGCTACACCTTC
TRBV29-1	-	10	-	TRBJ2-7	CSVGDIEQYF	TGCAGCGTTGGCGACATCGAGCAGTACTTC
TRBV19	-	17	TRBD2	TRBJ2-1	CASSIDLSSGEDNEQFF	TGTGCCAGTAGTATAGATCTTAGTAGCGGGGAGGACAATGAGCAGTTCTTC
TRBV29-1	-	12	-	TRBJ2-5	CSVERQQETQYF	TGCAGCGTTGAGCGACAGCAAGAGACCCAGTACTTC
TRBV29-1	-	14	TRBD1	TRBJ1-1	CSVTTRTGHTEAFF	TGCAGCGTTACGACTAGGACAGGTCACACTGAAGCTTTCTTT
TRBV19	few	14	-	TRBJ1-2	CASTLDSRPGGYTF	TGTGCCAGTACTTTGGACAGTCGACCGGGGGGCTACACCTTC
TRBV7-3	-	17	-	TRBJ2-2	CASSPALGRQNTGELFF	TGTGCCAGCAGCCCAGCCTTGGGACGGCAAAACACCGGGGAGCTGTTTTTT
TRBV6-5	-	13	-	TRBJ2-2	CASLRGDTGELFF	TGTGCCAGCCTACGCGGGGACACCGGGGAGCTGTTTTTT
TRBV2	-	14	-	TRBJ2-1	CASSEEASTGEQFF	TGTGCCAGCAGTGAAGAAGCCAGCACGGGTGAGCAGTTCTTC
TRBV5-1	-	12	-	TRBJ2-5	CASTPDQETQYF	TGCGCCAGCACCCCAGACCAAGAGACCCAGTACTTC
TRBV5-1	-	14	-	TRBJ2-7	CASSLAEDSYEQYF	TGCGCCAGCAGCTTGGCCGAGGACTCCTACGAGCAGTACTTC
TRBV5-1	-	16	TRBD2	TRBJ2-5	CASSLGQRGGAETQYF	TGCGCCAGCAGCTTGGGTCAGCGGGGGGGCGCGGAGACCCAGTACTTC
TRBV29-1	few	13	TRBD1	TRBJ1-4	CSVMGTGREKLFF	TGCAGCGTGATGGGGACAGGGAGAGAAAAACTGTTTTTT
TRBV30	-	13	TRBD1	TRBJ1-2	CAWSRDRGSGYTF	TGTGCCTGGAGTCGCGACAGGGGGTCTGGCTACACCTTC